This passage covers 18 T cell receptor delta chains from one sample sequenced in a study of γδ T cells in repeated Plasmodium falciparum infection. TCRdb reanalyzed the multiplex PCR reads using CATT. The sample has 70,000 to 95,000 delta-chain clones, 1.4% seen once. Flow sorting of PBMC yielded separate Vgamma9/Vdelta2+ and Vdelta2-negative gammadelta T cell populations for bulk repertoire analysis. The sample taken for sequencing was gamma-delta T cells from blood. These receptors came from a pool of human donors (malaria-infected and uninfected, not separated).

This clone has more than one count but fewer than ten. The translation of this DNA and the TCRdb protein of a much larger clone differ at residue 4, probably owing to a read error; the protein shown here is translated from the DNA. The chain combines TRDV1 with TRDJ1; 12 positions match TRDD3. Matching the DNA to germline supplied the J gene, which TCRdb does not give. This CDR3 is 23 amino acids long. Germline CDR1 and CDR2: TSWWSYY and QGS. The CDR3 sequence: CALREIPRHFVLGDTPYTDKLIF. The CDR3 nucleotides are TGTGCTCTTAGGGAGATTCCTAGACATTTCGTACTGGGGGATACTCCGTACACCGATAAACTCATCTTT.

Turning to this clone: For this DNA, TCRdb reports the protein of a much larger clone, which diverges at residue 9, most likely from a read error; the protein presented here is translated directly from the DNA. CDR3: CALGELTRTPTDKLIF. CDR3 coding DNA: TGTGCTCTTGGGGAACTCACCAGGACCCCGACCGATAAACTCATCTTT. The chain carries TRDV1 and TRDJ1; D gene ambiguous. TCRdb records no J gene; here it was assigned by comparing the DNA to germline. Germline-derived CDR1 and CDR2 are TSWWSYY and QGS. The CDR3 is made up of 16 amino acids. The ends were cut back, 0 bases at V and 2 bases at J, with 13 bases in the middle.

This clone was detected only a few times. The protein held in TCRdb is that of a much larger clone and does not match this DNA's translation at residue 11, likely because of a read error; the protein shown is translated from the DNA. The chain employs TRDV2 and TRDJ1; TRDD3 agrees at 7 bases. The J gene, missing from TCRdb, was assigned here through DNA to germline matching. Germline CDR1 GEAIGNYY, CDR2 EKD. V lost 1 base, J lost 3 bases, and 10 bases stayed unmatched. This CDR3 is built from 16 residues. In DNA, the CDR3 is TGTGCCTGTGACACTCGTACTGGGGATCGAGCCGATAAACTCATCTTT. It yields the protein CACDTRTGDRADKLIF.

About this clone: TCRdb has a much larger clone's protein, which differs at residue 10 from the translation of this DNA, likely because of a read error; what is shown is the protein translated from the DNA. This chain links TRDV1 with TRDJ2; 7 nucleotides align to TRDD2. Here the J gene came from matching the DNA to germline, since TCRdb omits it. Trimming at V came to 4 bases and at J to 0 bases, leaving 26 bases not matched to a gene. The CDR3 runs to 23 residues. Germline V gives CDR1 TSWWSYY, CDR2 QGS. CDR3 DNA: TGTGCTCTTGGGGCCCTAACCTTCCTCGAAGGCCTTAGGGGGTTAGCTTTGACAGCACAACTCTTCTTT. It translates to CALGALTFLEGLRGLALTAQLFF.

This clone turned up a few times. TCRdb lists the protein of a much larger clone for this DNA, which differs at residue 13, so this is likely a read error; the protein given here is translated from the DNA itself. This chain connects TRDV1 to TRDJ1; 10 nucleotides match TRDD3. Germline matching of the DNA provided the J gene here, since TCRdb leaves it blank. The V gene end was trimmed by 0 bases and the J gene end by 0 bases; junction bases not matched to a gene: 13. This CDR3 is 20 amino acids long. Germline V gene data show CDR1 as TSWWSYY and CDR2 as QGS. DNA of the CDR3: TGTGCTCTTGGGGAACTACGACCAGACTGGGGGATCAGGTACACCGATAAACTCATCTTT. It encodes CALGELRPDWGIRYTDKLIF.

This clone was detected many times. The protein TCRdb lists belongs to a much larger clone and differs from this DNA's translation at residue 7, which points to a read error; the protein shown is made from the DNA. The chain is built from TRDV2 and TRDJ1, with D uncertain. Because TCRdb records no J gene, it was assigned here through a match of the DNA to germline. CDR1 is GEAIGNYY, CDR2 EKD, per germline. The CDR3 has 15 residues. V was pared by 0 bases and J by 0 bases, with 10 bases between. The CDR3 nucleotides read TGTGCCTGTGACACCGTGGCACCCGACACCGATAAACTCATCTTT. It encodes CACDTVAPDTDKLIF.

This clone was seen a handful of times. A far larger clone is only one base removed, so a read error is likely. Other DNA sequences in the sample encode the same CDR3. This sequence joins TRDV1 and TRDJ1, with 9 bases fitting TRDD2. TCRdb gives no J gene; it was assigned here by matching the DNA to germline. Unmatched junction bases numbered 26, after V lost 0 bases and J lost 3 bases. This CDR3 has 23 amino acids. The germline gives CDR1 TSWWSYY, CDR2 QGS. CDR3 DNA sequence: TGTGCTCTTGGGGAACTCCCCCCTTCCTACAAGGCCCCGATCAGGAAGGTCTCCGATAAACTCATCTTT. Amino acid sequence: CALGELPPSYKAPIRKVSDKLIF.

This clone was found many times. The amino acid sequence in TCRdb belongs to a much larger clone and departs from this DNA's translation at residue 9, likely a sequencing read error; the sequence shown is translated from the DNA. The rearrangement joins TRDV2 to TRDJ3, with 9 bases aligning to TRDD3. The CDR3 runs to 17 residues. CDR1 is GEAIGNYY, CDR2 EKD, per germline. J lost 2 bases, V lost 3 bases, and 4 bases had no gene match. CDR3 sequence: CACDSTGGPWDTRQMFF. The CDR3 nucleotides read TGTGCCTGTGACTCTACTGGGGGACCCTGGGACACCCGACAGATGTTTTTC.

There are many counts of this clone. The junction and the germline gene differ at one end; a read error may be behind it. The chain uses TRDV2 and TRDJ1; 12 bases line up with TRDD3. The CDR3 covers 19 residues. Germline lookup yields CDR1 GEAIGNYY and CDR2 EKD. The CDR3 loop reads CACDTGIWGIRGYTDKPIF. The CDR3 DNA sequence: TGTGCCTGTGACACCGGGATCTGGGGGATACGCGGGTACACCGATAAACCCATCTTT.

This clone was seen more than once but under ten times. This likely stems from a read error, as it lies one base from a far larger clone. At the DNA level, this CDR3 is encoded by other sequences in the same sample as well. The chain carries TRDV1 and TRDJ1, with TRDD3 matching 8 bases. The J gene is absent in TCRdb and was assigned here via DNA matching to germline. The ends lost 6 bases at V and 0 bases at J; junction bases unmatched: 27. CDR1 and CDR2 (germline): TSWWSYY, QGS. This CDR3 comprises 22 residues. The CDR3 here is CALGEGLYRTGGHLPYTDKLIF. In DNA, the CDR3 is TGTGCTCTTGGAGAAGGTCTCTACCGTACTGGGGGTCACCTCCCCTACACCGATAAACTCATCTTT.

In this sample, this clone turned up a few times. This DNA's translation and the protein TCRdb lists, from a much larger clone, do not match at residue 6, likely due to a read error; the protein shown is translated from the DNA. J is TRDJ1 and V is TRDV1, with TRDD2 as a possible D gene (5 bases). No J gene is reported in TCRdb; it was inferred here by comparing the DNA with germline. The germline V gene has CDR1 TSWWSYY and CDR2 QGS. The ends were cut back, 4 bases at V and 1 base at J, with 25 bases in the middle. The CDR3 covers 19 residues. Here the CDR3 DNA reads TGTGCTCTTGGGGCTGGTCCTAGGAGTGGCGGGGCTCTCACCGATAAACTCATCTTT. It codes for CALGAGPRSGGALTDKLIF.

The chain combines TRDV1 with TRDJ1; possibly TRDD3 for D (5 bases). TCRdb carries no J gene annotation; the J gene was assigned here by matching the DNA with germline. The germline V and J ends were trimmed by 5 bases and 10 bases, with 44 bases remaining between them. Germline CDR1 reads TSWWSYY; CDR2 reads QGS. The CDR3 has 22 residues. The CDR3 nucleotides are TGTGCTCTTGGGCCCCAGGCGTCTTACTGGAGACGACCTCCCCCGTACACGGGGAGACTCATCTTT. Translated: CALGPQASYWRRPPPYTGRLIF.

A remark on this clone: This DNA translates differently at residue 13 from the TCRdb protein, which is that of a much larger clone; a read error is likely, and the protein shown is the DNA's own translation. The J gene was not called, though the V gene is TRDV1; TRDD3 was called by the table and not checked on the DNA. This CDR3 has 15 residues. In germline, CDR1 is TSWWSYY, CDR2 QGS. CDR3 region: CALGELWKYTDKPIF. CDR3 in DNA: TGTGCTCTTGGGGAACTTTGGAAGTACACCGATAAACCCATCTTT.

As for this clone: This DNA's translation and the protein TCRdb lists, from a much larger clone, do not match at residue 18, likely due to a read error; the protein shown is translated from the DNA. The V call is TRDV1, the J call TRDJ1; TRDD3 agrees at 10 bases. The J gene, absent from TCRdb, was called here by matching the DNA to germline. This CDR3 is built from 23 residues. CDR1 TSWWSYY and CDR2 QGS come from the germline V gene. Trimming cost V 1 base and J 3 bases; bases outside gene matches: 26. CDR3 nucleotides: TGTGCTCTTGGGGAACCGTTCCTCCCTCCCGTTAGTGGGGGATACCTGTACGCCGATAAACTCATCTTT. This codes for CALGEPFLPPVSGGYLYADKLIF.

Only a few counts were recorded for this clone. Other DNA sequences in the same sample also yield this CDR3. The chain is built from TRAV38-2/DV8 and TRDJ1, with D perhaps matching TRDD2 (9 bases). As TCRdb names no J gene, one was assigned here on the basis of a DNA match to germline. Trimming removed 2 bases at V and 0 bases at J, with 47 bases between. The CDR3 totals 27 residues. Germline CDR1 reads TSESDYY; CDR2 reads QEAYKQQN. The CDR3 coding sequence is TGTGCTTATAGGAGTCGGGGGGGGAAAACCTTCCTACGCGCTCTACGTACTGGGGGTCCTCACACCGATAAACTCATCTTT. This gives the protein CAYRSRGGKTFLRALRTGGPHTDKLIF.

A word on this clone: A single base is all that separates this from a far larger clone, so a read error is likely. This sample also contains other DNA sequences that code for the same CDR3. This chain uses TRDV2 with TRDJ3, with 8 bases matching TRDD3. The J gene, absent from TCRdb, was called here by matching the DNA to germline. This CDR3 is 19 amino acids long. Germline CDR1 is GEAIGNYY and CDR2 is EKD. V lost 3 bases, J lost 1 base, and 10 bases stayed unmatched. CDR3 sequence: CACDPRTGGYSWDTRQMFF. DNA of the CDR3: TGTGCCTGTGACCCACGTACCGGGGGATATTCCTGGGACACCCGACAGATGTTTTTC.

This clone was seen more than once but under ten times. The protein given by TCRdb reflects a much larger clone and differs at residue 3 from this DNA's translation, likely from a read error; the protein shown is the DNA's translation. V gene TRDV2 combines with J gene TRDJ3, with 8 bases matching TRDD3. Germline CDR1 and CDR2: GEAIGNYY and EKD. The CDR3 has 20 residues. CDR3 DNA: TGTGCCCGTGACACCGGGAAACTGGGGGGAAGCTCCTGGGACACCCGACAGATGTTTTTC. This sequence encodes CARDTGKLGGSSWDTRQMFF.

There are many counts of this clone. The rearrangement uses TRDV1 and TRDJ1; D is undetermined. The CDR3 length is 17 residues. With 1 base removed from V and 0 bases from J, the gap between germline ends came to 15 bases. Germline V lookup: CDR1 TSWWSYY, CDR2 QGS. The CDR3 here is CALGEPYEEGHTDKLIF. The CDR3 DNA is TGTGCTCTTGGGGAACCCTATGAAGAGGGTCACACCGATAAACTCATCTTT.